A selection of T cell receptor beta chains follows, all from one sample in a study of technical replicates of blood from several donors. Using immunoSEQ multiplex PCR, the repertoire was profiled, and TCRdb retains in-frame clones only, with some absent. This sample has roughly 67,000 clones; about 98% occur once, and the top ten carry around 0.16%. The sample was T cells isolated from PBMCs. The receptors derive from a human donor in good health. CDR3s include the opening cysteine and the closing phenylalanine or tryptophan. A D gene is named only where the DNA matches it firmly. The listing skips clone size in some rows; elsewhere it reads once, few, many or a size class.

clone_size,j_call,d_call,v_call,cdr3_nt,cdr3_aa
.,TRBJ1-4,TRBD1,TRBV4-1,TGCGCCAGCAGCCAATTACCGGGACAGAACGAAAAACTGTTTTTT,CASSQLPGQNEKLFF
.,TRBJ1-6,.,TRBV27,TGTGCCAGCAGTTTATCTAACAGAAAGTACCCTAATTCACCCCTCCACTTT,CASSLSNRKYPNSPLHF
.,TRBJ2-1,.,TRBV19,TGTGCCAGTAGTGACCGGACAGCCAATGAGCAGTTCTTC,CASSDRTANEQFF
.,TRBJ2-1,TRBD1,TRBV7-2,TGTGCCAGCAGAAACAGGGGGAGCTCCTACAATGAGCAGTTCTTC,CASRNRGSSYNEQFF
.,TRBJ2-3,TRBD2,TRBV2,TGTGCCAGCAGTAAGGGACTAGCGGGAGATCAGGATACGCAGTATTTT,CASSKGLAGDQDTQYF
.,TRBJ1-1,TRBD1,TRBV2,TGTGCCAGCAGAACCGGGACAGGTCTCAATTGGCGACCTTTCTTT,CASRTGTGLNWRPFF
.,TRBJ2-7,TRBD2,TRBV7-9,TGTGCCAGCAGCTTATTGGGAAGCGGGGACTTTGTTTCCTACGAGCAGTACTTC,CASSLLGSGDFVSYEQYF
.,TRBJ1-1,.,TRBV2,TGTGCCAGCAGTGTATCTTGGCAGGGCGACACTGAAGCTTTCTTT,CASSVSWQGDTEAFF
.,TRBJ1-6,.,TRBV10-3,TGTGCCATCAGTGAGTCCGGGAGCTCCTATAATTCACCCCTCCACTTT,CAISESGSSYNSPLHF
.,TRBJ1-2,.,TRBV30,TGTGCCTGGAGTGTCCGTGCGGGTCGCCCTTATGGCTACACCTTC,CAWSVRAGRPYGYTF
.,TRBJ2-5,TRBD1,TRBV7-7,TGTGCTAGCAGCTCGGACAGGGGTGAGACCCAGTACTTC,CASSSDRGETQYF
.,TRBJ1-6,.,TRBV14,TGTGCCAGCAGCCCTCCCGATTTTAGATCACCCCTCCACTTT,CASSPPDFRSPLHF
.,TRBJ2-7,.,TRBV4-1,TGCGCCAGCAGCCAGGCACAGACAAGCTCCTACGAGCAGTACTTC,CASSQAQTSSYEQYF
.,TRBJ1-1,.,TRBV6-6,TGTGCCAGCAGTTACTTAAATACAGGGAAGAACACTGAAGCTTTCTTT,CASSYLNTGKNTEAFF
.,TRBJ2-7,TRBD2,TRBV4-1,TGCGCCAGCAGCCAAGATCCAGCGGGAGGGAACGAGCAGTACTTC,CASSQDPAGGNEQYF
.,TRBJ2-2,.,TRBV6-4,TGTGCCAGCAGTGACTCTAGCGCGAACACCGGGGAGCTGTTTTTT,CASSDSSANTGELFF
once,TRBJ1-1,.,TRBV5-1,TGCGCCAGCAGCTTGTCTCAGGGAATGGCTGAAGCTTTCTTT,CASSLSQGMAEAFF
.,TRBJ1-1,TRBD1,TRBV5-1,TGCGCCAGCAGCTTGGGGGGACAGGGGTTTTTGAACACTGAAGCTTTCTTT,CASSLGGQGFLNTEAFF
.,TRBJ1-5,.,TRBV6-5,TGTGCCAAGGGGTGTAGATGCAATCAGCCCCAGCATTTT,CAKGCRCNQPQHF
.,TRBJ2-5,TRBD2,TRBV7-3,TGTGCCAGCAGCTTAACATCTTCTAGCGGGGGGGCCCAGTACTTC,CASSLTSSSGGAQYF
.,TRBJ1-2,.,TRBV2,TGTGCCAGCAGGAGTACCTTTTGGGGCAGGGAAGGCTACACCTTC,CASRSTFWGREGYTF
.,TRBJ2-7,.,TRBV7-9,TGTGCCAGCAGCTTAGTCGGGGTCCTCTACGAGCAGTACTTC,CASSLVGVLYEQYF
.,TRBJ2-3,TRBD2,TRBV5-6,TGTGCCAGCAGCCTAGCGGGAGGGCCCACAGATACGCAGTATTTT,CASSLAGGPTDTQYF
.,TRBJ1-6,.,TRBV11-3,TGTGCCAGCAGCTCAAGGAGACAGAGCTTAGGTTATTCACCCCTCCACTTT,CASSSRRQSLGYSPLHF
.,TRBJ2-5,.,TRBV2,TGTGCCAGCAGTTACCCGGCCGGGGAGACCCAGTACTTC,CASSYPAGETQYF
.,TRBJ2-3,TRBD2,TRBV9,TGTGCCAGCAGCCCTCGGACTAGCGGGGGGGCCGGGGATACGCAGTATTTT,CASSPRTSGGAGDTQYF
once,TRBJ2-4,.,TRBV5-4,TGTGCCAGCAGCTCACAAATGTGGGGAGGCAAAAACATTCAGTACTTC,CASSSQMWGGKNIQYF
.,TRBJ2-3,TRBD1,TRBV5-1,TGCGCCAGCAGCCACCAGGACAGGGGGCAATTTTCGGGAACGCAGTATTTT,CASSHQDRGQFSGTQYF
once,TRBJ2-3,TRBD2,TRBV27,TGTGCCAGCAGTCCGGGGGGGCAGTCAAGCACAGATACGCAGTATTTT,CASSPGGQSSTDTQYF
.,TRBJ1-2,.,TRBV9,TGTGCCAGCAGCGGGGACTTTCAGGGCTACACCTTC,CASSGDFQGYTF
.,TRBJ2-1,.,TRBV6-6,TGTGCCAGCTCAACGGGGGGCGCTGGCTACAATGAGCAGTTCTTC,CASSTGGAGYNEQFF
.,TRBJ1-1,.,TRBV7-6,TGTGCCAGCAGTCCAGGGGAGACGAACACTGAAGCTTTCTTT,CASSPGETNTEAFF
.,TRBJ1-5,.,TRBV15,TGTGCCACCAGCCCCAGTACGTTCAGGGCAAATCAGCCCCAGCATTTT,CATSPSTFRANQPQHF
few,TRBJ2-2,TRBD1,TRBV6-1,TGTGCCAGCAGGAGACAGGGGCGGTACACCGGGGAGCTGTTTTTT,CASRRQGRYTGELFF
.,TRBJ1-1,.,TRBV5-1,TGCGCCAGCCGCGCAGGGGACACTGAAGCTTTCTTT,CASRAGDTEAFF
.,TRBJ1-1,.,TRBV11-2,TGTGCCAGCAGCTTACTCACGGGACTGATGAACACTGAAGCTTTCTTT,CASSLLTGLMNTEAFF
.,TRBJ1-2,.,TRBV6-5,TGTGCCAGCAGTTTAACAGAAGGGAACAGGAACTATGGCTACACCTTC,CASSLTEGNRNYGYTF
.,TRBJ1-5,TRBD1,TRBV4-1,TGCGCCAGCAGTCAGCTGACAGGGTCACAGCCCCAGCATTTT,CASSQLTGSQPQHF
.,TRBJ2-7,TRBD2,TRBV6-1,TGTGCCAGCGACCTGACTAGCGGGATATACGAGCGGTACTTC,CASDLTSGIYERYF
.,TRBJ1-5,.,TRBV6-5,TGTGCCAGCAGTCCCCATAGCAATCAGCCCCAGCATTTT,CASSPHSNQPQHF
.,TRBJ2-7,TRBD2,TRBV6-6,TGTGCCAGCAGTTACGAGGGACTAGCCGGTTACGAGCAGTACTTC,CASSYEGLAGYEQYF
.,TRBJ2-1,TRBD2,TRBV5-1,TGCGCCAGCAGCTCAAGGGGCAGCGGGAGGGTCCAAAAATACAATGAGCAGTTCTTC,CASSSRGSGRVQKYNEQFF
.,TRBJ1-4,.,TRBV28,TGTGCCAGCAGTTTATTATATGAAAAACTGTTTTTT,CASSLLYEKLFF
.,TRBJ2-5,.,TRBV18,TGTGCCAGCTCACCACAAAACAGCTACCAAGAGACCCAGTACTTC,CASSPQNSYQETQYF
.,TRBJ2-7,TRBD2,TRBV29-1,TGCAGCGCCGCCGGGACTAGCAGGGGGAACCCCTACGAGCAGTACTTC,CSAAGTSRGNPYEQYF
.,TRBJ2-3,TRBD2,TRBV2,TGTGCCAGCATTAGGGGTAGCGGGAGGGAGGATACGCAGTATTTT,CASIRGSGREDTQYF
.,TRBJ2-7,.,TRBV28,TGTGCCAGCAGTTTAAGGGGGAACCCGTACGAGCAGTACTTC,CASSLRGNPYEQYF
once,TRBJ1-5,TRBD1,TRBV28,TGTGCCAGCAGTTTAGGGACAGGGGTTTTCCAGCCCCAGCATTTT,CASSLGTGVFQPQHF
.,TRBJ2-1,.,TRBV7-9,TGTGCCAGCAGCATAAGCTTCGGGACTGGTGGCTACAATGAGCAGTTCTTC,CASSISFGTGGYNEQFF
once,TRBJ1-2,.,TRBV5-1,TGCGCCAGCAGCGAGGGAAACTATGGCTACACCTTC,CASSEGNYGYTF
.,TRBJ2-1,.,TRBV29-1,TGCAGCGTTGTAATGGGGGCCGGTGAGCAGTTCTTC,CSVVMGAGEQFF